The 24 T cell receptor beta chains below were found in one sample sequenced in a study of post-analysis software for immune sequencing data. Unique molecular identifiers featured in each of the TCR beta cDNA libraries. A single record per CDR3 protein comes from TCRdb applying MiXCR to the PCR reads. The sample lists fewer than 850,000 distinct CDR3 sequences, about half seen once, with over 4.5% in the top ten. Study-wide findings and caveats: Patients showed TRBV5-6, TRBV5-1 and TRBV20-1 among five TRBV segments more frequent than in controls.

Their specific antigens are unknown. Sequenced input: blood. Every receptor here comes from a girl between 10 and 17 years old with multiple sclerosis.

CDR3 sequence reads: CASSQEIRYNEQFF. The CDR3 DNA is TGCGCCAGCAGCCAAGAGATCCGATACAATGAGCAGTTCTTC. This chain connects TRBV4-3 to TRBJ2-1; D unresolved. This CDR3 comprises 14 residues. V was clipped by 0 bases and J by 4 bases, with 7 bases between them. The germline gives CDR1 LGHNA, CDR2 YSLEER.

CDR3 protein: CASRQGLAGERETQYF. The CDR3 coding sequence is TGTGCCAGCAGGCAGGGACTAGCGGGAGAGCGGGAGACCCAGTACTTC. This chain joins TRBV7-6 and TRBJ2-5; 14 bases are shared with TRBD2. The germline V gene has CDR1 SGHVS and CDR2 FNYEAQ. With V trimmed by 6 bases and J by 5 bases, 8 bases remained unmatched. This CDR3 has 16 amino acids.

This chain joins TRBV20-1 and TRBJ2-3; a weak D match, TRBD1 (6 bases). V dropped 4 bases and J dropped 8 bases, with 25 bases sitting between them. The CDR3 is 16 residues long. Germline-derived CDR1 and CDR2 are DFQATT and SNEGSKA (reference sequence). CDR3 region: CSATPEASQGSGTQYF. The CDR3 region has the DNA TGCAGTGCTACCCCGGAGGCCTCCCAGGGGTCGGGTACGCAGTATTTT.

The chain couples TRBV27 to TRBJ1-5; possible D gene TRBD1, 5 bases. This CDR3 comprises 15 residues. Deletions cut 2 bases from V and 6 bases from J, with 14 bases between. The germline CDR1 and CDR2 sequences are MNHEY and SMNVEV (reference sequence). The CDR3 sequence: CASSLAPGGGQPQHF. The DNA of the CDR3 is TGTGCCAGCAGTTTAGCACCTGGGGGGGGTCAGCCCCAGCATTTT.

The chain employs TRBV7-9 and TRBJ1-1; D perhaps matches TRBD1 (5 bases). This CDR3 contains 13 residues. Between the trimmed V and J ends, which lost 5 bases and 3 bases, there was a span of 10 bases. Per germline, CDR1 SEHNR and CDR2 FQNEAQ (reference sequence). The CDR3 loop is CASSAGGHTEAFF. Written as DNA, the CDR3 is TGTGCCAGCAGCGCCGGGGGTCACACTGAAGCTTTCTTT.

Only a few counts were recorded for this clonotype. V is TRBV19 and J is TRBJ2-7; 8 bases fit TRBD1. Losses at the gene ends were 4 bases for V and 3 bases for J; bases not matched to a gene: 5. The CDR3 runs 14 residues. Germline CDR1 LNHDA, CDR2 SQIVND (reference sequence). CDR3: CASSTAGQGYEQYF. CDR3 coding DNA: TGTGCCAGTAGTACTGCCGGACAGGGCTACGAGCAGTACTTC. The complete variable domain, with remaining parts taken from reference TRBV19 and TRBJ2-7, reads DGGITQSPKYLFRKEGQNVTLSCEQNLNHDAMYWYRQDPGQGLRLIYYSQIVNDFQKGDIAEGYSVSREKKESFPLTVTSAQKNPTAFYLCASSTAGQGYEQYFGPGTRLTVT.

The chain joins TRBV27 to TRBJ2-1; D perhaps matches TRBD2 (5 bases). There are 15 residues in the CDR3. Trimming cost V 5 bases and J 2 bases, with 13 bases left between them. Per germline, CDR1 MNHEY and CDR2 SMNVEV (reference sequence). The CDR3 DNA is TGTGCCAGCAGTGCAGGTGGGAGTGCCTACAATGAGCAGTTCTTC. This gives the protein CASSAGGSAYNEQFF.

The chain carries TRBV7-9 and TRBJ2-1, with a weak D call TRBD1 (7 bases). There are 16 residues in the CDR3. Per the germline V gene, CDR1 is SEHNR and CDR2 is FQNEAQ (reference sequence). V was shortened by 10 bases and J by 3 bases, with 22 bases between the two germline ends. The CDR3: CAIESQGGERYNEQFF. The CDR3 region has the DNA TGTGCCATCGAATCCCAGGGGGGAGAGCGCTACAATGAGCAGTTCTTC.

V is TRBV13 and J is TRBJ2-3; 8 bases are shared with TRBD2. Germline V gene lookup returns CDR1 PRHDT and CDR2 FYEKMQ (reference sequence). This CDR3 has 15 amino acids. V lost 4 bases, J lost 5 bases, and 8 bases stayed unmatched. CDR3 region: CASSSRGSGIDTQYF. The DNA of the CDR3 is TGTGCCAGCAGCTCCCGGGGTAGCGGGATAGATACGCAGTATTTT.

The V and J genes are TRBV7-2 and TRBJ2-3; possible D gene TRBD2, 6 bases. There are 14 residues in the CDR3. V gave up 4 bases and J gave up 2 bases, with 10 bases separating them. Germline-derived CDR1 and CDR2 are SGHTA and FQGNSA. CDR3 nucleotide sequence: TGTGCCAGCAGCTCGGGACTTATCACAGATACGCAGTATTTT. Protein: CASSSGLITDTQYF.

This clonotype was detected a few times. In DNA form, the CDR3 reads TGTGCCAGCAGTCCCCGGGAGGGCCGGCACGGAGATACGCAGTATTTT. Translating it yields CASSPREGRHGDTQYF. The J gene is TRBJ2-3, the V gene TRBV2; 8 bases are a match to TRBD2. Germline V gene sequence: CDR1 SNHLY, CDR2 FYNNEI. With 5 bases clipped from V and 5 bases from J, the junction kept 12 bases outside the gene matches. The CDR3 loop spans 16 amino acids.

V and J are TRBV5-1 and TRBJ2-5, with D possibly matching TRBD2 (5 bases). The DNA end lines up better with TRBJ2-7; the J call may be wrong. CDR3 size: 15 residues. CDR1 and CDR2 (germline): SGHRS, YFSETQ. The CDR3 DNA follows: TGCGCCAGCAGCTTCCTCACTGGGGAGAACTACGAGCAGTACTTC. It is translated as CASSFLTGENYEQYF.

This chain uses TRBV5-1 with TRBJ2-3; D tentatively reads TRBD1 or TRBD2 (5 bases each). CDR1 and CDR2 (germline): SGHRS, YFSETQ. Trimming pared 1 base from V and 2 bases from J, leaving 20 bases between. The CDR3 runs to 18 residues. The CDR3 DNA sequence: TGCGCCAGCAGCTTGAATCGTTGGGGACGGCACCCCACAGATACGCAGTATTTT. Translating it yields CASSLNRWGRHPTDTQYF.

The CDR3 here is CSARDGGRGSYEQYF. DNA of the CDR3: TGCAGTGCTAGAGATGGCGGCAGGGGATCCTACGAGCAGTACTTC. V gene TRBV20-1 combines with J gene TRBJ2-7, with D possibly matching TRBD1 (6 bases). Germline V lookup: CDR1 DFQATT, CDR2 SNEGSKA (reference sequence). Trimming took off 0 bases at V and 1 base at J, with 13 bases between the two ends. The CDR3 is 15 residues long.

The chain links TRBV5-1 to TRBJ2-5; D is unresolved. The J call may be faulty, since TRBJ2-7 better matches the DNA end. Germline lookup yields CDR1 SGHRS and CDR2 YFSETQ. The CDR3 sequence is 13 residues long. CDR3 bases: TGCGCCAGCAGCTTTCTAGAGGATTACGAGCAGTACTTC. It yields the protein CASSFLEDYEQYF.

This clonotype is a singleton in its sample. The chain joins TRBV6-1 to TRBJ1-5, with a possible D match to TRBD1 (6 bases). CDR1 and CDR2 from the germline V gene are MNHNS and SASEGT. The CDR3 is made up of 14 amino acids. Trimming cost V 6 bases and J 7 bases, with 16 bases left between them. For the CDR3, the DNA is TGTGCCAGCAGGACACAGGGTTCGTTACAGCCCCAGCATTTT. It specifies CASRTQGSLQPQHF.

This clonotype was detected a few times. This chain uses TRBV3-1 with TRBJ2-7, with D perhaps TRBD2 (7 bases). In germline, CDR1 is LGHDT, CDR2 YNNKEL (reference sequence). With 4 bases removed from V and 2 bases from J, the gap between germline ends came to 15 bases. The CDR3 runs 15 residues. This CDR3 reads CASSPGRGKTYEQYF. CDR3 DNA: TGTGCCAGCAGCCCGGGGAGGGGGAAAACCTACGAGCAGTACTTC.

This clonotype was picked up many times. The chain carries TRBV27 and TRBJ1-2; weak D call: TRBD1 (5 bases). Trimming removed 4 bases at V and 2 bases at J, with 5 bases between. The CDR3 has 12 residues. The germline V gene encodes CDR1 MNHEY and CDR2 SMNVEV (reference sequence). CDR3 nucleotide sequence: TGTGCCAGCAGTTCAGGGAACTATGGCTACACCTTC. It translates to CASSSGNYGYTF.

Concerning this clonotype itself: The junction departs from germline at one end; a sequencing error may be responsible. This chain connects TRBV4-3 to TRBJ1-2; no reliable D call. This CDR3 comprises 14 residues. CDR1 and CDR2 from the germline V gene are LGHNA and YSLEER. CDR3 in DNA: TGCGCCAGTAGCCAAATTGGGAGTATTATGGGCTACACCTTC. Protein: CASSQIGSIMGYTF.

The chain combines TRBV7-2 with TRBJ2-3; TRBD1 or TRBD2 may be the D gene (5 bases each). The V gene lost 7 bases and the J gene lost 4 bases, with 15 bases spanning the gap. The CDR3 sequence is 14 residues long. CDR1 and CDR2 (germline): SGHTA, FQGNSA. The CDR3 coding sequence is TGTGCCAGCATCGACCGGAGAGGGGCAGATACGCAGTATTTT. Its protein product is CASIDRRGADTQYF.

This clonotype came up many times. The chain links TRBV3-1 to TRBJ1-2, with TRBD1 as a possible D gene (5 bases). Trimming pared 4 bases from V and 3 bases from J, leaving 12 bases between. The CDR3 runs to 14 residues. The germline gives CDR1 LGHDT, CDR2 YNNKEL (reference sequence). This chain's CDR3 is CASSPYGADYGYTF. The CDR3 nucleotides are TGTGCCAGCAGCCCCTACGGGGCAGACTATGGCTACACCTTC. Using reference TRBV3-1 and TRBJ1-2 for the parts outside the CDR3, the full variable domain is DTAVSQTPKYLVTQMGNDKSIKCEQNLGHDTMYWYKQDSKKFLKIMFSYNNKELIINETVPNRFSPKSPDKAHLNLHINSLELGDSAVYFCASSPYGADYGYTFGSGTRLTVV.

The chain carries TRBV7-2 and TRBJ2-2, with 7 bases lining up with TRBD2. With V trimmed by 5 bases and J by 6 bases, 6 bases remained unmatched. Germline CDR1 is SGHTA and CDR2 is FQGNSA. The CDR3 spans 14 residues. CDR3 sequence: CASSAGTKPGELFF. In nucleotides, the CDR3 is TGTGCCAGCAGCGCAGGGACTAAGCCCGGGGAGCTGTTTTTT.

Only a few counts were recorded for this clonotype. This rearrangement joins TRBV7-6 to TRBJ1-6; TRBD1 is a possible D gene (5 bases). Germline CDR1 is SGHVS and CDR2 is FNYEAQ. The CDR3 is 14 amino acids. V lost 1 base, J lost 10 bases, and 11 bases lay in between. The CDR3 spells CASSLEGSRSPLHF. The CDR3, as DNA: TGTGCCAGCAGCTTAGAGGGGAGTAGGTCACCCCTCCACTTT.

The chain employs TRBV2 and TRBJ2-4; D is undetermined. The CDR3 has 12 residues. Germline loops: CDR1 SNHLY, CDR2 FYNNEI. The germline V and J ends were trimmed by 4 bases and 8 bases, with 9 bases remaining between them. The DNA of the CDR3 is TGTGCCAGCAGTGGGGAAAGAGACATTCAGTACTTC. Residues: CASSGERDIQYF. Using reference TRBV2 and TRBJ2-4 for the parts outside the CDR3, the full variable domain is EPEVTQTPSHQVTQMGQEVILRCVPISNHLYFYWYRQILGQKVEFLVSFYNNEISEKSEIFDDQFSVERPDGSNFTLKIRSTKLEDSAMYFCASSGERDIQYFGAGTRLSVL.